These 25 T cell receptor beta chains share one sample of origin, sequenced in a study of monozygotic twins with inflammatory bowel disease. TCRdb reprocessed the 5' RACE reads and keeps a single row for each CDR3 protein, giving no DNA. This sample contains nearly 450,000 distinct CDR3 sequences. Material: blood. These receptor sequences come from a human donor with ulcerative colitis or Crohn's disease, or a healthy co-twin of an affected twin (not recorded which).

The gene calls are TRBV5-1 and TRBJ2-1; the TRBD1 assignment by TCRdb is unverifiable without DNA. CDR1 is SGHRS and CDR2 is YFSETQ in the germline V gene. The CDR3 loop spans 14 amino acids. CDR3 amino acids: CASSLLVAGNEQFF. The entire variable domain, with the rest obtained from reference TRBV5-1 and TRBJ2-1, is as follows: KAGVTQTPRYLIKTRGQQVTLSCSPISGHRSVSWYQQTPGQGLQFLFEYFSETQRNKGNFPGRFSGRQFSNSRSEMNVSTLELGDSALYLCASSLLVAGNEQFFGPGTRLTVL.

The V gene is TRBV9, the J gene TRBJ2-7; TCRdb returns TRBD2, unconfirmable since there is no DNA. Germline-derived CDR1 and CDR2 are SGDLS and YYNGEE. The CDR3 loop spans 13 amino acids. CDR3 in amino acids: CASSLRPGGEQYF.

V and J are TRBV29-1 and TRBJ1-1; TCRdb outputs TRBD1, but without DNA this stays unchecked. Germline CDR1 and CDR2: SQVTM and ANQGSEA. The length of the CDR3 is 15 residues. This CDR3 reads CSVTGTGELNTEAFF.

This chain joins TRBV12-3 or TRBV12-4 and TRBJ1-5; TCRdb proposes TRBD1, but this gene call is untestable without DNA. This CDR3 region has 14 residues. The CDR3 spells CASRDDRSNQPQHF.

The chain joins TRBV20-1 to TRBJ1-2; TCRdb's D call, TRBD1, is unchecked because there is no DNA. Germline V CDR1 and CDR2: DFQATT, SNEGSKA (reference sequence). The CDR3 length is 13 residues. Here the CDR3 reads CSASGDRDYGYTF.

The genes are TRBV23-1 and TRBJ2-2; TCRdb lists TRBD1, though no DNA is available to test this call. TRBV23-1 is classed as an ORF, of uncertain function. There are 17 residues in the CDR3. The CDR3 protein is CASIESGNRGCTGELFF.

CDR3 residues: CASSTDATSTDTQYF. The J gene is TRBJ2-3, the V gene TRBV5-1. Germline V gene lookup returns CDR1 SGHRS and CDR2 YFSETQ. This CDR3 comprises 15 residues.

The CDR3 loop reads CASTGQGAREQFF. The gene calls are TRBV19 and TRBJ2-1; checking the TCRdb D call of TRBD1 is not possible without DNA. The CDR3 length is 13 residues. The V gene's germline CDR1 is LNHDA and CDR2 SQIVND (reference sequence).

The V and J genes are TRBV6-1 and TRBJ2-1; TCRdb reports TRBD2, a call that lacks DNA to check it against. CDR3 length: 16 residues. Germline V gene lookup returns CDR1 MNHNS and CDR2 SASEGT. The CDR3 protein is CASRGRAQPPYNEQFF.

The rearrangement uses TRBV27 and TRBJ2-1; with no DNA, the TCRdb D assignment of TRBD1 cannot be verified. The germline CDR1 and CDR2 sequences are MNHEY and SMNVEV (reference sequence). The CDR3 has 18 residues. The CDR3 loop reads CASRPRGQGSYGNNEQFF.

J is TRBJ1-2 and V is TRBV28. CDR3 length: 11 amino acids. Germline V CDR1 and CDR2: MDHEN, SYDVKM. The CDR3: CASSSDGGYTF.

The rearrangement uses TRBV4-3 and TRBJ2-7. The CDR3 has 13 residues. Germline CDR1 LGHNA, CDR2 YSLEER. CDR3: CASSQDLAYEQYF.

The rearrangement joins TRBV12-3 or TRBV12-4 to TRBJ2-7; the TCRdb D gene call, TRBD2, has no DNA to confirm it. CDR3 size: 15 residues. The CDR3 is CASSPSGPYIYEQYF.

This chain connects TRBV11-2 to TRBJ1-1; TCRdb returns TRBD1, unconfirmable since there is no DNA. This CDR3 has 14 amino acids. Per the germline V gene, CDR1 is SGHAT and CDR2 is FQNNGV. CDR3 sequence: CASSNTGMNTEAFF.

The chain joins TRBV5-6 to TRBJ2-4. The germline V gene has CDR1 SGHDT and CDR2 YYEEEE. The CDR3 sequence is 16 residues long. The CDR3 spells CASSLYGFLAKNIQYF.

The chain joins TRBV5-1 to TRBJ1-2; TCRdb's D call of TRBD1 is untestable without DNA. The CDR3 has 13 residues. Germline values: CDR1 SGHRS, CDR2 YFSETQ. This CDR3 reads CASSSGTGFGYTF.

This rearrangement joins TRBV19 to TRBJ1-5. CDR3 length: 14 residues. CDR1 LNHDA and CDR2 SQIVND come from the germline V gene (reference sequence). CDR3 region: CASSIAGGNQPQHF.

V usage is TRBV5-1 and J usage is TRBJ2-5; TCRdb indicates TRBD2, and absent DNA this call remains unverified. CDR1 is SGHRS, CDR2 YFSETQ, per germline. CDR3 length: 19 residues. The CDR3 loop reads CASSLALLAGGPGIETQYF.

The J gene is TRBJ1-6, the V gene TRBV7-9; TCRdb's D call of TRBD1 is untestable without DNA. Germline V lookup: CDR1 SEHNR, CDR2 FQNEAQ (reference sequence). The CDR3 has 16 residues. The CDR3 region is CASRRGGKDYNSPLHF. The full variable domain, rest sourced from reference TRBV7-9 and TRBJ1-6, is DTGVSQNPRHKITKRGQNVTFRCDPISEHNRLYWYRQTLGQGPEFLTYFQNEAQLEKSRLLSDRFSAERPKGSFSTLEIQRTEQGDSAMYLCASRRGGKDYNSPLHFGNGTRLTVT.

V is TRBV7-6 and J is TRBJ2-2. The CDR3 consists of 13 residues. Germline V gene lookup returns CDR1 SGHVS and CDR2 FNYEAQ. CDR3 sequence: CASGFLNTGELFF.

This rearrangement joins TRBV3-1 to TRBJ1-1; TCRdb outputs TRBD1, but without DNA this stays unchecked. The germline V gene has CDR1 LGHDT and CDR2 YNNKEL (reference sequence). This CDR3 spans 14 amino acids. The CDR3 reads CASSHWTGDTEAFF.

J is TRBJ2-3 and V is TRBV18; TCRdb outputs TRBD1, but without DNA this stays unchecked. CDR3 length: 15 residues. The germline V gene has CDR1 KGHSH and CDR2 LQKENI. The CDR3 region is CASSPTDRGGDTQYF. Full variable domain (remainder filled in from reference TRBV18 and TRBJ2-3): NAGVMQNPRHLVRRRGQEARLRCSPMKGHSHVYWYRQLPEEGLKFMVYLQKENIIDESGMPKERFSAEFPKEGPSILRIQQVVRGDSAAYFCASSPTDRGGDTQYFGPGTRLTVL.

The CDR3 loop reads CASSPGTVMNTEAFF. This chain connects TRBV3-1 to TRBJ1-1; TCRdb picks TRBD1, but there is no DNA to check that call. Germline CDR1 and CDR2: LGHDT and YNNKEL (reference sequence). CDR3 length: 15 residues.

This chain connects TRBV27 to TRBJ1-6. This CDR3 spans 13 amino acids. From germline, CDR1 is MNHEY and CDR2 SMNVEV (reference sequence). The CDR3 sequence is CASSLSTDSPLHF.

This sequence joins TRBV7-9 and TRBJ1-5; there is no DNA to check the TCRdb D call of TRBD1. The V gene's germline CDR1 is SEHNR and CDR2 FQNEAQ (reference sequence). The CDR3 is 13 residues long. This chain's CDR3 is CASSYGPPQPQHF. Drawing the rest from reference TRBV7-9 and TRBJ1-5, the complete variable domain is DTGVSQNPRHKITKRGQNVTFRCDPISEHNRLYWYRQTLGQGPEFLTYFQNEAQLEKSRLLSDRFSAERPKGSFSTLEIQRTEQGDSAMYLCASSYGPPQPQHFGDGTRLSIL.